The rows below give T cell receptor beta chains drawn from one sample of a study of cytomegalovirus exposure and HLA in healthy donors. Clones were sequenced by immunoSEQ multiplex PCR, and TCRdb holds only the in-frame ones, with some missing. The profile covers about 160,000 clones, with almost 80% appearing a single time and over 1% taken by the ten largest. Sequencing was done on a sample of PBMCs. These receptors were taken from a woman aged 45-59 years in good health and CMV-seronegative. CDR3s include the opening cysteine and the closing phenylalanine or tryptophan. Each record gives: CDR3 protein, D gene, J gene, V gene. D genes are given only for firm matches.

CDR3 protein: CASSYRTAVNQPQHF
D gene: -
J gene: TRBJ1-5
V gene: TRBV6-6

CDR3 protein: CSVEGGGLGDEQFF
D gene: TRBD2
J gene: TRBJ2-1
V gene: TRBV29-1

CDR3 protein: CASDAGTSATDTQYF
D gene: TRBD2
J gene: TRBJ2-3
V gene: TRBV2

CDR3 protein: CASSLVAGTSGSYEQYF
D gene: TRBD2
J gene: -
V gene: TRBV7-2

CDR3 protein: CASSRGEGFPQETQYF
D gene: -
J gene: TRBJ2-5
V gene: TRBV7-2

CDR3 protein: CASSLHTEEETQYF
D gene: -
J gene: TRBJ2-5
V gene: TRBV13

CDR3 protein: CASSRRGTGSQPQHF
D gene: TRBD1
J gene: TRBJ1-5
V gene: TRBV5-6

CDR3 protein: CASSTSGQAANYGYTF
D gene: TRBD1
J gene: TRBJ1-2
V gene: TRBV19

CDR3 protein: CASSFQGAFGEKLFF
D gene: TRBD1
J gene: TRBJ1-4
V gene: TRBV5-1

CDR3 protein: CAISSGTALTEITPEAFF
D gene: TRBD1
J gene: TRBJ1-1
V gene: TRBV10-3

CDR3 protein: CASSGRTQQYF
D gene: -
J gene: TRBJ2-7
V gene: TRBV19

CDR3 protein: CASSLGAGVVYEQYF
D gene: TRBD2
J gene: TRBJ2-7
V gene: TRBV7-9

CDR3 protein: CASSARVAGATDTQYF
D gene: -
J gene: TRBJ2-3
V gene: TRBV9

CDR3 protein: CASSIPDRVRYTEAFF
D gene: TRBD1
J gene: TRBJ1-1
V gene: TRBV23-1

CDR3 protein: CASSKTKDRGRSGANVLTF
D gene: TRBD1
J gene: TRBJ2-6
V gene: TRBV19

CDR3 protein: CASSGSRLAGAGAYEQYF
D gene: TRBD2
J gene: TRBJ2-7
V gene: TRBV7-8

CDR3 protein: CASSPTEMNTEAFF
D gene: -
J gene: TRBJ1-1
V gene: TRBV27

CDR3 protein: CASSQGPASDSITYEQYF
D gene: -
J gene: TRBJ2-7
V gene: TRBV4-3

CDR3 protein: CASSEFGTLYNSPLHF
D gene: -
J gene: TRBJ1-6
V gene: TRBV2

CDR3 protein: CASSVDSEAEKLFF
D gene: -
J gene: TRBJ1-4
V gene: TRBV9

CDR3 protein: CASSLGLSGGAYEQYF
D gene: TRBD2
J gene: TRBJ2-7
V gene: TRBV7-9

CDR3 protein: CASKTTGAGNTIYF
D gene: TRBD1
J gene: TRBJ1-3
V gene: TRBV6-5

CDR3 protein: CASSLPGRFVGQGGSYNSPLHF
D gene: -
J gene: TRBJ1-6
V gene: TRBV27

CDR3 protein: CASSPPHRGYGYTF
D gene: TRBD1
J gene: TRBJ1-2
V gene: TRBV28

CDR3 protein: CASSSRDRVITYF
D gene: TRBD1
J gene: TRBJ2-7
V gene: TRBV28

CDR3 protein: CASSKILAGGIYNEQFF
D gene: TRBD2
J gene: TRBJ2-1
V gene: TRBV2

CDR3 protein: CASSAERTGAVKYF
D gene: TRBD1
J gene: TRBJ2-3
V gene: TRBV6-4

CDR3 protein: CASHRGQGNTEAFF
D gene: TRBD1
J gene: TRBJ1-1
V gene: TRBV7-2

CDR3 protein: CASTPAEAYNEQFF
D gene: -
J gene: TRBJ2-1
V gene: TRBV25-1

CDR3 protein: CASSLTGAHEKLFF
D gene: TRBD1
J gene: TRBJ1-4
V gene: TRBV6-6

CDR3 protein: CATTKDRGYEQYF
D gene: TRBD1
J gene: -
V gene: TRBV19

CDR3 protein: CASSLVKRGEQYF
D gene: -
J gene: TRBJ2-7
V gene: TRBV7-2

CDR3 protein: CASSLGTSTDTQYF
D gene: -
J gene: TRBJ2-3
V gene: TRBV5-1

CDR3 protein: CASSQGAPETQYF
D gene: TRBD1
J gene: TRBJ2-5
V gene: TRBV19

CDR3 protein: CASSHPRTGTDNYGYTF
D gene: TRBD1
J gene: TRBJ1-2
V gene: TRBV4-1